This TCR beta chain was retrieved from a study of OX40 agonist ivuxolimab in advanced cancers. Measured with immunoSEQ multiplex PCR; TCRdb has only the in-frame clones, and not every one. Altogether 9,500 to 15,000 clones are present, around 86% being singletons, with the ten largest covering 15% to 20%. V was shortened by 1 base and J by 7 bases, with 22 bases between the two germline ends. The CDR3 has 17 residues. From germline, CDR1 is SEHNR and CDR2 FQNEAQ (reference sequence). The chain has TRBV7-9 and TRBJ1-2; D might be TRBD1 (5 bases). Sequenced here: CD4+ or CD8+ T cells sorted from blood, sampled in a trial of the OX40 agonist ivuxolimab. This clonotype originated in an adult with an advanced solid tumor such as melanoma, head and neck, liver or kidney cancer. The CDR3, as DNA: TGTGCCAGCAGCTTAGTTGGGGAGACAGCGGTACGGTCTGGCTACACCTTC. This codes for CASSLVGETAVRSGYTF.